A selection of T cell receptor beta chains follows, all from one sample in a study of beta chain features in type 1 diabetes. Produced via immunoSEQ multiplex PCR; TCRdb's table is partial and in-frame only. Of about 620,000 clones listed, about 16% are singletons. The material sequenced was naive CD4+ T cells from blood. The origin of the receptors is a man between 18 and 35 years old in good health. Both conserved end residues are part of each CDR3.

v_call	j_call	cdr3_aa
TRBV30	TRBJ2-7	CAWRVWGYYEQYF
TRBV7-9	TRBJ1-1	CASSLEALGTEAFF
TRBV5-1	TRBJ1-1	CASSASPGQGLSAFF
TRBV9	TRBJ1-4	CASSVGGSGEKLFF
TRBV14	TRBJ1-6	CASSQDLRTNSPLHF
TRBV30	TRBJ2-6	CAWSAGANVLTF
TRBV4-3	TRBJ2-7	CASSQATDYEQYF
TRBV7-9	TRBJ1-2	CASSPEDRGRYTF
TRBV25-1	TRBJ1-3	CASSTQRVYGNTIYF
TRBV5-1	TRBJ2-7	CASSLLPNRGIDEQYF
TRBV30	TRBJ1-3	CAWSAPGESSGNTIYF
TRBV20-1	TRBJ2-1	CSARDLRQFF